This TCR beta chain was observed in a study of blood T cell repertoires in COVID-19 (dated by TCRdb to 2020 to 2022). In terms of the full investigation: Samples from collaborators originated in the United States, Italy and Spain and spanned both the acute and convalescent phases of COVID-19. The prospective study material was composed of cDNA or gDNA derived from T cells, B-cell-depleted T cells, or PBMCs. Deeply sampled blood TCRbeta repertoires from subjects exposed to, actively infected with, or recovered from COVID-19 were included in the dataset. A freely available public database, intended as a resource for researchers studying the immune response to SARS-CoV-2, is where the repertoires were released. Samples were obtained from the ongoing ImmuneRACE study (first 160 participants) and from 1,200 or so subjects provided by 6 global collaborators. Nearly every sample came with metadata listing a de-identified subject ID, COVID-19 status, age in years and sex. Where available, HLA class I and class II types were taken from metadata supplied by the sample provider and were not determined by assay-based typing.

Trimming removed 5 bases from V and 6 bases from J; the gene matches leave 3 bases unexplained. The germline V gene supplies CDR1 SGHTA and CDR2 FQGTGA. There are 14 amino acids in the CDR3, from cysteine to phenylalanine inclusive. Of the read, only the CDR3 DNA is kept; its 42 bases are in frame from base 1. Broad study findings and their caveats: The quantity of clinical and demographic metadata differed by source and by participant and was supplied without curation.

Collaborating institutions collected whole blood in K2EDTA tubes following their own protocols. For TCRbeta analysis, collaborators shipped samples in one of three forms: frozen whole blood, isolated PBMCs, or DNA extracted from either of those sample types. TCRbeta CDR3 regions were amplified from genomic DNA using the immunoSEQ Assay, a bias-controlled multiplex PCR. For the original study's pipeline: Within the assay, amplification of reference gene primers was used to estimate how many nucleated cells each sample contained. Sequence reads were collapsed and filtered to measure the absolute abundance of every unique TCRbeta CDR3 rearrangement. For each sample, productive Simpson clonality was calculated as the square root of Simpson's diversity index across productive rearrangements. TCRdb retrieved this table from immuneACCESS and kept in-frame rearrangements only. Not all clones are present; in checked studies, unresolved V genes account for under half, and no reason is known for the remainder. V and J calls and clone size come straight from that table; D and trimming were deduced from the DNA. This sample is represented by 40,000 to 50,000 clones; around 89% of them were singletons. The ten biggest clones cover roughly 4.8% of the sample.

This clone was picked up a small number of times. What this receptor recognizes is not known. No base qualities exist here, and no much larger clone lies one base off it. The chain links TRBV7-3 with TRBJ2-1, and 11 junction bases match TRBD2. The sequence derives from a human donor in a cohort sampled during active COVID-19. The sample was peripheral blood. The CDR3 reads CASSPGTSGNEQFF. The base sequence is TGTGCCAGCAGCCCTGGGACTAGCGGCAATGAGCAGTTCTTC.